This T cell receptor (beta chain) derives from a study of cytomegalovirus exposure and HLA in healthy donors. Germline CDR1 LNHDA, CDR2 SQIVND (reference sequence). The trim removed 1 base at V and 2 bases at J, leaving 5 bases unmatched. The CDR3 sequence is 17 residues long. Absent from the records is this donor's CMV serostatus. The PCR had 60 Vbeta and 13 Jbeta primers. The method was immunoSEQ multiplex PCR; TCRdb's version includes in-frame clones alone and lacks a portion of them. The sample has under 150,000 clones, around 70% seen once; the top ten hold about 3%. The J gene is TRBJ2-3, the V gene TRBV19; 11 bases agree with TRBD2. The sample was PBMCs. The source is a human donor in good health. The CDR3 is CASSIVPGLAVTDTQYF. In nucleotides, the CDR3 is TGTGCCAGTAGTATAGTTCCGGGACTAGCGGTCACAGATACGCAGTATTTT.